The source of this TCR beta chain is a study of blood T cell repertoires in COVID-19. Study in general: Sites in the United States, Italy and Spain provided acute and convalescent COVID-19 samples.

V lost 2 bases and J lost 4; bases outside the gene matches: 9. Germline CDR1 and CDR2: PRHDT and FYEKMQ (reference sequence). CDR3 length: 16 amino acids. Authors' analysis steps: Nucleated cell number was recorded as an estimate derived from reference gene primer amplification. Profiled with immunoSEQ multiplex PCR; TCRdb holds only in-frame clones, not every one. V and J calls and clone size are copied from that table; D and trimming were computed from the DNA. The data contain under 300,000 clones, roughly 82% of them singletons. Sequencing was done on a sample of peripheral blood. This chain uses TRBV13 with TRBJ2-5; 8 nucleotides agree with TRBD2. The receptor was derived from a man aged 35 to 55 who had recovered from COVID-19. DNA for the CDR3: TGTGCCAGCAGCTTAAAGAGGGCGGGGGGTGCAGAGACCCAGTACTTC. It translates to CASSLKRAGGAETQYF.